The entry below gives a single T cell receptor beta chain sequence along with its context. Its matching antigen is unknown. The germline V and J ends were trimmed by 2 bases and 5 bases, with 16 bases remaining between them. This CDR3 region has 15 residues. CDR1 SGHRS and CDR2 YFSETQ come from the germline V gene. The PCR employed 60 Vbeta primers together with 13 Jbeta primers. The table came from immunoSEQ multiplex PCR; TCRdb's copy has only in-frame clones and leaves some out. The sample includes fewer than 100,000 clones, approximately 7.7% seen only once; the top ten take 2% to 2.5%. These data come from a study of cytomegalovirus exposure and HLA in healthy donors. Overall study context: Earlier sequencing of 150 million to 200 million T cells yielded approximately 120 million unique TCR beta sequences.

Whole-study results and caveats: It was reported that TCR beta sequences correctly inferred the HLA-A and HLA-B alleles for most subjects. Most TCR sequences were uncommon, yet certain public TCRs appeared in many donors. It was likely that a cluster of highly shared sequence variants was a sequencing artifact.

The sample consisted of PBMCs. This receptor was obtained from a man aged 50 to 60 in good health and CMV-seronegative. The rearrangement uses TRBV5-1 and TRBJ2-5, with D possibly TRBD2 on 6 matching bases. CDR3: CASSFLGETRETQYF. For the CDR3, the DNA is TGCGCCAGCAGCTTTTTAGGGGAGACTAGGGAGACCCAGTACTTC.